The 30 T cell receptor beta chains in this list originate from one sample, sequenced in a study of beta chain features in type 1 diabetes. Points from the study as a whole: In every one of the four CD4+ subsets, TCRB CDR3s were moderately but significantly shorter in Type 1 diabetes patients.

Their target antigens are unknown. Expressed TCRB transcripts got sequenced, as all isolated RNA was reverse transcribed. Clones were sequenced by immunoSEQ multiplex PCR, and TCRdb holds only the in-frame ones, with some missing. This table holds 230,000 or so clones, 16% found once. Sequenced input: naive CD4+ T cells from blood. These receptors were taken from a man aged 30 to 45 with type 1 diabetes.

The chain carries TRBV9 and TRBJ2-5; D is perhaps TRBD2 (6 bases). Trimming left V 4 bases short and J 1 base short, with 14 bases between. The CDR3 totals 15 residues. The germline V gene encodes CDR1 SGDLS and CDR2 YYNGEE. CDR3 nucleotide sequence: TGTGCCAGCAGCTCCCTTTGGGGGGTCCAAGAGACCCAGTACTTC. This encodes CASSSLWGVQETQYF.

This rearrangement joins TRBV2 to TRBJ2-3, with a possible D match to TRBD1 (6 bases). V gave up 8 bases and J gave up 3 bases, with 12 bases separating them. This CDR3 has 13 residues. CDR1 SNHLY and CDR2 FYNNEI come from the germline V gene. The CDR3 DNA follows: TGTGCCAGCCGGACAGAGGGAACAGATACGCAGTATTTT. This gives the protein CASRTEGTDTQYF.

In this sample, this clone turned up a few times. V is TRBV19 and J is TRBJ1-5; possible D gene TRBD1, 5 bases. Germline CDR1 LNHDA, CDR2 SQIVND (reference sequence). V dropped 4 bases and J dropped 2 bases, with 15 bases sitting between them. The CDR3 contains 16 residues. The CDR3 region has the DNA TGTGCCAGTAGTAACCCGAGGGGCGAGGGCAATCAGCCCCAGCATTTT. It translates to CASSNPRGEGNQPQHF.

This sequence joins TRBV9 and TRBJ2-3; unclear D gene. The CDR3 runs 14 residues. Germline V gene data show CDR1 as SGDLS and CDR2 as YYNGEE. Trimming removed 1 base from V and 6 bases from J, with 12 bases in between. DNA for the CDR3: TGTGCCAGCAGCGTAACCTATTTGGCGGATACGCAGTATTTT. Amino acids: CASSVTYLADTQYF.

V is TRBV7-9 and J is TRBJ2-7; D remains ambiguous. V dropped 5 bases and J dropped 7 bases, with 15 bases sitting between them. The germline V gene encodes CDR1 SEHNR and CDR2 FQNEAQ (reference sequence). CDR3 length equals 13 residues. This chain's CDR3 is CASSPSSEREQYF. As DNA, the CDR3 is TGTGCCAGCAGCCCCTCTTCCGAGAGGGAGCAGTACTTC.

The sample holds a few counts of this clone. The rearrangement uses TRBV18 and TRBJ2-1, with TRBD2 matching 12 bases. V gave up 4 bases and J gave up 2 bases; unmatched junction bases: 6. This CDR3 is built from 17 residues. Per germline, CDR1 KGHSH and CDR2 LQKENI. The CDR3 spells CASSRTSGNAPYNEQFF. The CDR3 DNA is TGTGCCAGCTCACGGACTAGCGGGAACGCTCCCTACAATGAGCAGTTCTTC.

The V and J genes are TRBV6-6 and TRBJ2-7, with D perhaps TRBD2 (7 bases). The length of the CDR3 is 16 residues. Germline V gene data show CDR1 as MNHNY and CDR2 as SVGAGI (reference sequence). V was trimmed by 6 bases and J by 5 bases, leaving 23 bases between them. The CDR3 DNA sequence: TGTGCCAGCAGCCTACCGGGGGCGGGAGAGATAAACGAGCAGTACTTC. Translated: CASSLPGAGEINEQYF.

In its sample, this clone was seen a few times. The V and J genes are TRBV18 and TRBJ2-3; D might be TRBD1 or TRBD2, each matching 5 bases. The CDR3 consists of 14 residues. Germline values: CDR1 KGHSH, CDR2 LQKENI. The V end lost 8 bases, the J end lost 1 base, and 13 bases lay between the germline ends. The CDR3 region is CASVGAERTDTQYF. As DNA, the CDR3 is TGTGCCAGCGTCGGGGCCGAGCGCACAGATACGCAGTATTTT.

This clone was picked up a small number of times. This chain uses TRBV28 with TRBJ2-1; maybe TRBD2 (6 bases). Trimming removed 6 bases at V and 7 bases at J, with 10 bases between. Germline V gene sequence: CDR1 MDHEN, CDR2 SYDVKM. This CDR3 has 12 amino acids. CDR3 in amino acids: CASSWTNNEQFF. The CDR3 region has the DNA TGTGCCAGCAGCTGGACTAATAATGAGCAGTTCTTC.

This clone was counted between two and nine times. The chain carries TRBV4-1 and TRBJ2-3; unclear D gene. The length of the CDR3 is 13 residues. The germline V gene encodes CDR1 MGHRA and CDR2 YSYEKL. Trimming took off 6 bases at V and 3 bases at J, with 10 bases between the two ends. Written as DNA, the CDR3 is TGCGCCAGCAGTCTCAACCCGACAGATACGCAGTATTTT. It translates to CASSLNPTDTQYF.

This clone was observed a few times. The chain uses TRBV5-1 and TRBJ2-3, with D possibly being TRBD2 (6 bases). CDR3 length equals 15 residues. Germline CDR1 and CDR2: SGHRS and YFSETQ. V lost 4 bases, J lost 4 bases, and 16 bases lay in between. The CDR3 protein is CASSRSDGGADTQYF. CDR3 bases: TGCGCCAGCAGCAGATCGGACGGAGGGGCAGATACGCAGTATTTT.

There are a few counts of this clone. The chain combines TRBV30 with TRBJ2-5; D unclear. From germline, CDR1 is GTSNPN and CDR2 SVGIG (reference sequence). The CDR3 is 12 residues long. V dropped 4 bases and J dropped 4 bases, with 10 bases sitting between them. This CDR3 reads CAWTEYRETQYF. CDR3 nucleotides: TGTGCCTGGACTGAATATAGAGAGACCCAGTACTTC.

This clone was seen a few times. A read error may produce the germline difference seen at one junction end. The chain couples TRBV7-7 to TRBJ2-5, with TRBD1 identical over 10 bases. The CDR3 totals 14 residues. CDR1 is SSHAT and CDR2 is FNYEAQ in the germline V gene (reference sequence). CDR3 nucleotides: TGTGCTAGCAGCCCAGGGACAGGGGCTCGGACCCAGTACTTC. The encoded protein is CASSPGTGARTQYF.

This clone was seen only a few times. The sample holds other DNA sequences that translate to the same CDR3. This rearrangement joins TRBV11-2 to TRBJ2-3; D gene unclear. Germline values: CDR1 SGHAT, CDR2 FQNNGV. V was pared by 5 bases and J by 2 bases, with 2 bases between. This CDR3 is 11 amino acids long. The CDR3 reads CASSLTDTQYF. CDR3 nucleotide sequence: TGTGCCAGCAGCCTCACAGATACGCAGTATTTT.

This clone was seen more than once but under ten times. The chain uses TRBV5-4 and TRBJ2-7, with 7 bases lining up with TRBD2. The length of the CDR3 is 15 residues. The germline V gene encodes CDR1 SGHNT and CDR2 YYREEE (reference sequence). The J segment lost 2 bases and the V segment lost 3 bases, leaving 8 bases of the junction unmatched. The CDR3 sequence is CASSSPQGGTYEQYF. The DNA for the CDR3 is TGTGCCAGCAGCTCTCCCCAGGGAGGGACCTACGAGCAGTACTTC.

This rearrangement joins TRBV25-1 to TRBJ2-1; TRBD2 is a possible D gene (5 bases). Germline CDR1 is MGHDK and CDR2 is SYGVNS. This CDR3 has 13 residues. The germline V and J ends were trimmed by 4 bases and 9 bases, with 13 bases remaining between them. CDR3 nucleotide sequence: TGTGCCAGCAGTGGAACGGGGATCCGTGAGCAGTTCTTC. It is translated as CASSGTGIREQFF.

The rearrangement joins TRBV20-1 to TRBJ2-3; D is perhaps TRBD2 (6 bases). Deletions cut 4 bases from V and 6 bases from J, with 8 bases between. This CDR3 spans 11 amino acids. CDR1 and CDR2 (germline): DFQATT, SNEGSKA (reference sequence). CDR3: CSATAGDTQYF. Here the CDR3 DNA reads TGCAGTGCTACGGCGGGGGATACGCAGTATTTT.

The J gene is TRBJ2-5, the V gene TRBV29-1; D is undetermined. The CDR3 runs to 13 residues. The V gene's germline CDR1 is SQVTM and CDR2 ANQGSEA. V was shortened by 3 bases and J by 4 bases, with 12 bases between the two germline ends. The CDR3: CSVEAGQGETQYF. CDR3 sequence (DNA): TGCAGCGTTGAGGCCGGTCAAGGAGAGACCCAGTACTTC.

This clone has just a few counts. V is TRBV29-1 and J is TRBJ2-5, with D possibly TRBD2 on 5 matching bases. This CDR3 is built from 11 residues. V was clipped by 6 bases and J by 2 bases, with 7 bases between them. The V gene's germline CDR1 is SQVTM and CDR2 ANQGSEA. CDR3 in amino acids: CSVREQETQYF. The CDR3, as DNA: TGCAGCGTCCGGGAACAAGAGACCCAGTACTTC.

This clone was picked up a small number of times. The chain recombines TRBV30 with TRBJ1-1; D not resolved. Germline V gives CDR1 GTSNPN, CDR2 SVGIG (reference sequence). The CDR3 has 12 amino acids. V was shortened by 2 bases and J by 6 bases, with 10 bases between the two germline ends. This chain's CDR3 is CAWSSGRAEAFF. The CDR3 DNA is TGTGCCTGGAGTTCTGGTCGGGCTGAAGCTTTCTTT. Drawing the rest from reference TRBV30 and TRBJ1-1, the complete variable domain is SQTIHQWPATLVQPVGSPLSLECTVEGTSNPNLYWYRQAAGRGLQLLFYSVGIGQISSEVPQNLSASRPQDRQFILSSKKLLLSDSGFYLCAWSSGRAEAFFGQGTRLTVV.

This sequence joins TRBV9 and TRBJ2-1; TRBD2 is a possible D gene (5 bases). V lost 0 bases and J 8 bases, leaving 12 bases between the germline ends. CDR3 length: 14 residues. Germline V gene lookup returns CDR1 SGDLS and CDR2 YYNGEE. In nucleotides, the CDR3 is TGTGCCAGCAGCGTAGGGGCGCTAGCCCATGAGCAGTTCTTC. Translating it yields CASSVGALAHEQFF.

V usage is TRBV9 and J usage is TRBJ2-7, with 8 bases identical to TRBD1. V shed 7 bases, J shed 6 bases, and the junction held 9 bases outside the gene matches. The CDR3 is 13 amino acids. Looked up from germline, CDR1 is SGDLS and CDR2 is YYNGEE. CDR3 DNA sequence: TGTGCCAGCTCAGGGGGCACAGGGGCCGAGCAGTACTTC. This codes for CASSGGTGAEQYF.

The CDR3 DNA is TGTGCCAGCAGCCCCCAGGTGACCCTCTCTGGGGCCAACGTCCTGACTTTC. Translation gives CASSPQVTLSGANVLTF. The genes are TRBV9 and TRBJ2-6; the D is unclear. Trimming cost V 4 bases and J 0 bases, with 14 bases left between them. The CDR3 is 17 amino acids. Germline V gene data show CDR1 as SGDLS and CDR2 as YYNGEE.

The sample holds a few counts of this clone. The V gene is TRBV2, the J gene TRBJ2-3; no firm D call. This CDR3 spans 14 amino acids. V was cut by 5 bases and J by 6 bases, with 15 bases left in between. Germline-derived CDR1 and CDR2 are SNHLY and FYNNEI. In nucleotides, the CDR3 is TGTGCCAGCAGTCACATACCGCAAGGTGATACGCAGTATTTT. Protein product: CASSHIPQGDTQYF.

This clone occurred a few times. This chain links TRBV29-1 with TRBJ2-3, with a tentative D call TRBD1 (6 bases). Germline V CDR1 and CDR2: SQVTM, ANQGSEA. The CDR3 is 13 residues long. Trimming took off 3 bases at V and 2 bases at J, with 9 bases between the two ends. This CDR3 is CSVEDSTTDTQYF. Written as DNA, the CDR3 is TGCAGCGTTGAGGACAGCACCACAGATACGCAGTATTTT.

This clone was seen only a few times. The chain has TRBV27 and TRBJ1-2; D is undetermined. Between the trimmed V and J ends, which lost 7 bases and 3 bases, there was a span of 21 bases. Germline V lookup: CDR1 MNHEY, CDR2 SMNVEV (reference sequence). This CDR3 has 16 residues. CDR3 in amino acids: CASTRLAGRADYGYTF. DNA of the CDR3: TGTGCCAGCACTCGTCTCGCGGGGAGGGCTGACTATGGCTACACCTTC.

The chain links TRBV29-1 to TRBJ2-3, with a tentative D call TRBD2 (6 bases). The CDR3 runs 14 residues. Looked up from germline, CDR1 is SQVTM and CDR2 is ANQGSEA. Deletions cut 4 bases from V and 5 bases from J, with 16 bases between. Here the CDR3 reads CSVGRGGRGDTQYF. The CDR3, as DNA: TGCAGCGTTGGCCGGGGAGGTCGGGGAGATACGCAGTATTTT.

The J gene is TRBJ2-1, the V gene TRBV10-1; D is possibly TRBD1 or TRBD2 (5 bases each). Trimming pared 2 bases from V and 8 bases from J, leaving 7 bases between. Germline values: CDR1 WNHNN, CDR2 SYGVQD (reference sequence). The CDR3 spans 12 residues. The CDR3 sequence: CASSEGGYEQFF. The DNA of the CDR3 is TGCGCCAGCAGTGAGGGGGGATATGAGCAGTTCTTC.

The V gene is TRBV28, the J gene TRBJ2-6; D unclear. The germline CDR1 and CDR2 sequences are MDHEN and SYDVKM. V shed 5 bases and J shed 0 bases, with 8 bases lying between them. The CDR3 extends over 15 amino acids. In DNA, the CDR3 is TGTGCCAGCAGTGGGATTAGCTCTGGGGCCAACGTCCTGACTTTC. This gives the protein CASSGISSGANVLTF.

A single count supports this clone. The chain recombines TRBV7-2 with TRBJ1-2; D gene unclear. The CDR3 is made up of 13 amino acids. Trimming shortened V by 4 bases and J by 8 bases, and 14 bases separated the two germline ends. Per the germline V gene, CDR1 is SGHTA and CDR2 is FQGNSA. The CDR3 sequence is CASSSDPGYGYTF. In DNA form, the CDR3 reads TGTGCCAGCAGCTCAGACCCGGGGTACGGCTACACCTTC.